Presented here are 23 T cell receptor beta chains from one specimen sequenced in a study of identical twins. TCRdb analysed the 5' RACE reads with MiXCR anew, one entry per CDR3 protein. Here the sample spans about 1.7 million distinct CDR3 sequences, under 35% being singletons. Sequencing input: cord blood. All receptors derive from a newborn girl in good health.

V gene TRBV5-1 combines with J gene TRBJ1-4; 7 bases match TRBD1. The germline gives CDR1 SGHRS, CDR2 YFSETQ. The CDR3 totals 15 residues. V shed 5 bases, J shed 6 bases, and the junction held 10 bases outside the gene matches. CDR3 nucleotides: TGCGCCAGCAGACACATGGACAGGAAGGATGAAAAACTGTTTTTT. It specifies CASRHMDRKDEKLFF. The full variable domain, its missing parts supplied by reference TRBV5-1 and TRBJ1-4, is KAGVTQTPRYLIKTRGQQVTLSCSPISGHRSVSWYQQTPGQGLQFLFEYFSETQRNKGNFPGRFSGRQFSNSRSEMNVSTLELGDSALYLCASRHMDRKDEKLFFGSGTQLSVL.

This rearrangement joins TRBV20-1 to TRBJ2-1; the match to TRBD2 covers 7 bases. Per germline, CDR1 DFQATT and CDR2 SNEGSKA (reference sequence). The CDR3 has 15 amino acids. J lost 4 bases, V lost 3 bases, and 9 bases had no gene match. The DNA of the CDR3 is TGCAGTGCTAGGGGGAGGGACCGAGGTTACAATGAGCAGTTCTTC. It encodes CSARGRDRGYNEQFF.

Only a few counts were recorded for this clonotype. This chain uses TRBV6-5 with TRBJ1-3; no clear D gene. Deletions cut 3 bases from V and 0 bases from J, with 6 bases between. CDR3 length: 14 amino acids. CDR1 MNHEY and CDR2 SVGAGI come from the germline V gene. In DNA form, the CDR3 reads TGTGCCAGCAGTTATGGCGTCTCTGGAAACACCATATATTTT. Its translation: CASSYGVSGNTIYF.

The chain is built from TRBV20-1 and TRBJ2-5; the D gene is possibly TRBD2 (6 bases). The J call may be mistaken, given a closer DNA end match to TRBJ2-7. The CDR3 sequence is 14 residues long. Germline V lookup: CDR1 DFQATT, CDR2 SNEGSKA (reference sequence). The CDR3 DNA follows: TGCAGTGCCCCCGACCAGAAAGGGACTTACGAGCAGTACTTC. Residues: CSAPDQKGTYEQYF.

This clonotype came up a few times. The chain joins TRBV4-1 to TRBJ1-4, with TRBD1 identical over 7 bases. The V and J ends lost 4 bases and 8 bases, in that order; junction bases with no gene match: 10. There are 15 residues in the CDR3. Germline CDR1 reads MGHRA; CDR2 reads YSYEKL. CDR3 amino acids: CASSPPGDRAEKLFF. The CDR3 coding sequence is TGCGCCAGCAGCCCTCCCGGTGACAGGGCCGAAAAACTGTTTTTT.

This chain uses TRBV29-1 with TRBJ2-7, with D perhaps given as TRBD1 or TRBD2 (5 bases each). The germline V gene has CDR1 SQVTM and CDR2 ANQGSEA. CDR3 length: 13 residues. The V and J ends lost 4 bases and 7 bases respectively, with 17 bases between them. The CDR3 DNA sequence: TGCAGCGTTGCAGGGAGACTCTACGATGAGCAGTACTTC. It specifies CSVAGRLYDEQYF.

This clonotype was seen only a few times. The rearrangement uses TRBV20-1 and TRBJ1-2; unclear D gene. Germline V gene data show CDR1 as DFQATT and CDR2 as SNEGSKA (reference sequence). The CDR3 has 12 residues. The V and J ends lost 3 bases and 3 bases respectively, with 8 bases between them. CDR3 loop: CSARDLYYGYTF. DNA of the CDR3: TGCAGTGCTAGGGACCTCTACTATGGCTACACCTTC.

The chain has TRBV2 and TRBJ2-7; D uncertain. Per the germline V gene, CDR1 is SNHLY and CDR2 is FYNNEI. Deletions cut 3 bases from V and 2 bases from J, with 14 bases between. This CDR3 has 15 residues. The CDR3 bases are TGTGCCAGCAGTGATCGAGTAGGACGGCCCTACGAGCAGTACTTC. It is translated as CASSDRVGRPYEQYF.

The sample holds many counts of this clonotype. The rearrangement joins TRBV21-1 to TRBJ1-2; TRBD1 is the table's D call, not checked against the DNA. TRBV21-1 is reported as a pseudogene. CDR3 length: 14 residues. For the CDR3, the DNA is TGTGCCAGCAGCAAAAAGGCAGGGGTGTATGGCTACACCTTC. Its translation is CASSKKAGVYGYTF.

The chain couples TRBV5-1 to TRBJ2-4; 10 bases are a match to TRBD1. In germline, CDR1 is SGHRS, CDR2 YFSETQ. This CDR3 is built from 15 residues. Trimming took 2 bases from V and 5 from J; bases not matched to a gene: 4. The DNA for the CDR3 is TGCGCCAGCAGCTTACGGGGGACAGGGGAAAACATTCAGTACTTC. Amino acids: CASSLRGTGENIQYF.

This chain joins TRBV25-1 and TRBJ1-2; D gene uncertain. V was clipped by 1 base and J by 4 bases, with 13 bases between them. Germline lookup yields CDR1 MGHDK and CDR2 SYGVNS. The CDR3 contains 15 residues. In DNA form, the CDR3 reads TGTGCCAGCAGTGAATTGGGCGGACGCCGCTATGGCTACACCTTC. This sequence encodes CASSELGGRRYGYTF.

This clonotype was detected only once. The chain uses TRBV20-1 and TRBJ2-2; 7 bases line up with TRBD1. This CDR3 is built from 14 residues. The germline CDR1 and CDR2 sequences are DFQATT and SNEGSKA (reference sequence). V lost 6 bases to trimming and J lost 4 bases; unmatched junction nucleotides: 8. For the CDR3, the DNA is TGCAGTGCCCCGAGACAGGGCAGCACCGGGGAGCTGTTTTTT. The encoded protein is CSAPRQGSTGELFF.

DNA for the CDR3: TGTGCCAGCAGCCAAGATATCCCCCTAGCGGATGTGCAGTTCTTC. Its translation is CASSQDIPLADVQFF. This sequence joins TRBV3-1 and TRBJ2-1; 7 bases are shared with TRBD2. Germline V gene data show CDR1 as LGHDT and CDR2 as YNNKEL (reference sequence). V was clipped by 0 bases and J by 12 bases; unmatched bases: 11. CDR3 length equals 15 residues.

Note on this clonotype: One end of the junction is discordant with germline, which a read error may explain. J is TRBJ2-2 and V is TRBV4-2; D tentatively reads TRBD1 or TRBD2 (5 bases each). The CDR3 consists of 15 residues. Germline values: CDR1 LGHNA, CDR2 YNFKEQ. The DNA of the CDR3 is TGTGCCAGCAGCCAAGATCTTCCGGACACCGGGGAGCCGTTTTTT. Translation gives CASSQDLPDTGEPFF.

The rearrangement joins TRBV20-1 to TRBJ2-1; D remains unclear. Trimming shortened V by 0 bases and J by 8 bases, and 14 bases separated the two germline ends. Germline V gene lookup returns CDR1 DFQATT and CDR2 SNEGSKA (reference sequence). The CDR3 spans 14 residues. CDR3 nucleotide sequence: TGCAGTGCTAGAGATCACGCAGATTACCATGAGCAGTTCTTC. Translation gives CSARDHADYHEQFF.

The rearrangement joins TRBV27 to TRBJ2-7, with a possible D match to TRBD2 (5 bases). This CDR3 has 15 residues. V shed 6 bases and J shed 0 bases, with 15 bases lying between them. In germline, CDR1 is MNHEY, CDR2 SMNVEV (reference sequence). This CDR3 is CASSFGYGGSYEQYF. As DNA, the CDR3 is TGTGCCAGCAGCTTCGGGTACGGAGGCTCCTACGAGCAGTACTTC.

With regard to this clonotype: A junction boundary mismatches the germline segment, possibly from a read error. The V call is TRBV28, the J call TRBJ2-7; 9 bases match TRBD1. This CDR3 is 15 amino acids long. Germline V CDR1 and CDR2: MDHEN, SYDVKM. CDR3 amino acids: CAGSLPTGGLDEQYF. In DNA form, the CDR3 reads TGTGCCGGCAGTTTACCCACAGGGGGCCTTGACGAGCAGTACTTC. Using reference TRBV28 and TRBJ2-7 for the parts outside the CDR3, the full variable domain is DVKVTQSSRYLVKRTGEKVFLECVQDMDHENMFWYRQDPGLGLRLIYFSYDVKMKEKGDIPEGYSVSREKKERFSLILESASTNQTSMYLCAGSLPTGGLDEQYFGPGTRLTVT.

This clonotype was observed a few times. The rearrangement joins TRBV21-1 to TRBJ2-1; the D call TRBD1 from the table was never checked on the DNA. TRBV21-1 is an annotated pseudogene. The CDR3 totals 17 residues. CDR3 residues: CASSTHRREGSYNEQFF. The CDR3 DNA is TGTGCCAGCAGCACACACCGCAGGGAAGGCTCCTACAATGAGCAGTTCTTC.

This clonotype has just one count. A junction boundary mismatches the germline segment, possibly from a read error. The genes are TRBV10-3 and TRBJ1-6, with 8 bases fitting TRBD1. This CDR3 is 15 amino acids long. CDR1 is ENHRY and CDR2 is SYGVKD in the germline V gene. The CDR3 sequence: CAVSPRGQDNSPLHF. The CDR3 DNA reads TGTGCCGTCAGCCCGAGGGGACAGGATAATTCACCCCTCCACTTT.

The chain links TRBV3-1 to TRBJ1-2; no clear D gene. Germline CDR1 reads LGHDT; CDR2 reads YNNKEL (reference sequence). The V end was cut by 4 bases, the J end by 5 bases, with 11 bases between. The CDR3 has 13 amino acids. This chain's CDR3 is CASSRPGPYGYTF. CDR3 nucleotide sequence: TGTGCCAGCAGCCGGCCAGGACCTTATGGCTACACCTTC. The full variable domain, rest sourced from reference TRBV3-1 and TRBJ1-2, is DTAVSQTPKYLVTQMGNDKSIKCEQNLGHDTMYWYKQDSKKFLKIMFSYNNKELIINETVPNRFSPKSPDKAHLNLHINSLELGDSAVYFCASSRPGPYGYTFGSGTRLTVV.

The V and J genes are TRBV7-2 and TRBJ1-6, with D possibly TRBD1 on 5 matching bases. Germline V gene lookup returns CDR1 SGHTA and CDR2 FQGNSA. The CDR3 consists of 16 residues. V lost 3 bases to trimming and J lost 7 bases, with 16 bases between them. The CDR3 region is CASSFSLTGRNSPLHF. CDR3 bases: TGTGCCAGCAGCTTTAGTCTCACAGGAAGGAATTCACCCCTCCACTTT. The complete variable domain, with remaining parts taken from reference TRBV7-2 and TRBJ1-6, reads GAGVSQSPSNKVTEKGKDVELRCDPISGHTALYWYRQSLGQGLEFLIYFQGNSAPDKSGLPSDRFSAERTGGSVSTLTIQRTQQEDSAVYLCASSFSLTGRNSPLHFGNGTRLTVT.

This chain joins TRBV4-2 and TRBJ2-3, with TRBD2 identical over 8 bases. Germline loops: CDR1 LGHNA, CDR2 YNFKEQ. V dropped 1 base and J dropped 0; count of bases not matched to a gene: 6. This CDR3 is 17 amino acids long. In DNA, the CDR3 is TGTGCCAGCAGCCAAGGACCTAGCGGGTATAGCACAGATACGCAGTATTTT. This translates into CASSQGPSGYSTDTQYF.

The rearrangement links TRBV27 to TRBJ2-3; unclear D gene. V was shortened by 5 bases and J by 2 bases, with 11 bases between the two germline ends. There are 14 residues in the CDR3. Looked up from germline, CDR1 is MNHEY and CDR2 is SMNVEV (reference sequence). This CDR3 is CASSPTHITDTQYF. Written as DNA, the CDR3 is TGTGCCAGCAGTCCCACGCACATCACAGATACGCAGTATTTT.